This T cell receptor (beta chain) was found in a study of regulatory T cells in long-lasting Graves disease. V was clipped by 0 bases and J by 0 bases, with 14 bases between them. The CDR3 spans 17 residues. CDR1 SGHTA and CDR2 FQGNSA come from the germline V gene. This clonotype showed up many times. Sequencing libraries for TCR beta were prepared with iRepertoire HTBI primers and Arm-PCR of CDR3 regions. In TCRdb, the multiplex PCR reads were re-called with MiXCR into one record per CDR3 protein. The sample carries some 250,000 distinct CDR3 sequences, about 17% recorded once. The time point denotes: newly diagnosed GD, antithyroid drugs for less than 3 months. The TCR library was prepared using RNA isolated from PBMCs. A further study also used this sample, focusing on T cells in Graves' hyperthyroidism and ophthalmopathy.

The receptor was isolated from a woman between 25 and 40 years old with Graves disease. The material was peripheral blood mononuclear cells (PBMCs), obtained at new diagnosis, from a patient treated with antithyroid drugs. This chain connects TRBV7-2 to TRBJ1-2; TRBD1 is a possible D gene (6 bases). The CDR3 protein is CASSLAPGAKTNYGYTF. In DNA form, the CDR3 reads TGTGCCAGCAGCTTAGCTCCAGGGGCGAAGACTAACTATGGCTACACCTTC.